This T cell receptor (beta chain) was sequenced for a study of Ad26.COV2.S vaccination and SARS-CoV-2 variants (dated by TCRdb to 2020 to 2022). About the investigation overall: Donors in the vaccine arm were drawn from COV1001, a phase I-IIa trial of Ad26.COV2.S in healthy adults that was multicentre, randomized, double-blind and placebo-controlled. Ad26.COV2.S was administered intramuscularly at 5 x 10^10 or 1 x 10^11 viral particles, either as a single shot or as two shots given 56 days apart. Sequencing of the TCRbeta repertoire served to evaluate the specificity and breadth of SARS-CoV-2-reactive T cell receptors following Ad26.COV2.S vaccination. The TCR-sequenced set comprised around 30 samples: some 19 Ad26.COV2.S vaccine recipients, 5 placebo recipients and 8 SARS-CoV-2 convalescent individuals. Trial participants were randomized into five groups of five: low-dose or high-dose Ad26.COV2.S given once or twice, or placebo on both occasions. Blinding of investigators to trial group allocation was maintained during experiments and outcome assessment.

On the study overall, not on this receptor specifically: Comparable non-spike TCR breadth was observed between vaccine and placebo recipients, consistent with only spike being contained in the vaccine. Spike-specific TCR breadth was higher in Ad26.COV2.S recipients than in placebo recipients (P = 0.0014). The study was not powered to compare responses between vaccine doses or regimens. According to the authors, total T cell responses may have been underestimated by the TCR breadth and depth analyses. Substantial breadth of spike-specific CD8+ and CD4+ T cell responses was reported after vaccination.

Remarks on this clone: Its antigen is not yet known. Base qualities were left out, and no much larger clone turns up one base away.

The immunoSEQ Assay was the method used to sequence TCRbeta CDR3 regions. After extraction, genomic DNA underwent amplification by bias-controlled multiplex PCR, followed by high-throughput sequencing. The study's own analysis went as follows. Collapsing and filtering of sequences were performed to quantify the absolute abundance of each unique TCRbeta CDR3 region. Usable DNA was measured by amplifying reference genes present in all nucleated cells, and TCRbeta template counts were normalized to that usable DNA to estimate T cell fraction. Repertoire TCRs were annotated as SARS-CoV-2-specific when V gene, CDR3 amino acid sequence and J gene were exactly matched to a known reactive TCR set. The reference SARS-CoV-2 TCR set was derived from MIRA and filtered for enrichment in COVID-19-positive ImmuneCODE repertoires, a step that removed public or cross-reactive TCRs. Using the MIRA antigens, annotated TCRs were further analysed by specific ORF or by position within an ORF. Depth was the summed frequency of annotated unique rearrangements, while breadth was defined as annotated unique rearrangements over total unique productive rearrangements. TCR breadth was compared between groups using two-sided Wilcoxon rank-sum tests. TCRdb re-hosts the immuneACCESS table, in-frame sequences only. Its copies lack some clones; in the studies checked, an unresolved V gene accounts for under half of them, and the cause for the rest is not known. D and trimming were read from the DNA, whereas the V and J calls and clone size are those reported in that table. The sample profile shows more than 300,000 clones; around 84% of them were found once. The top ten clonotypes cover around 1.9% of the sample.

The treatment or condition label here, explained by the study, means: around 19 received Ad26.COV2.S at low or high dose, single or two shots; several received placebo; per-sample allocation not given. For vaccine and placebo recipients, the sequenced repertoires came from samples collected on day 63 after the first injection. In Cohort 1b, about 27 adults aged 18-55 years were enrolled at a single site in Boston, USA, between 29 July and 7 August 2020. Ad26.COV2.S consisted of a replication-incompetent adenovirus type 26 vector by which a prefusion-stabilized SARS-CoV-2 spike protein from the original Wuhan strain was expressed. Deletion took 4 bases off V and 4 bases off J, with a span of 14 bases between the germline ends. Its CDR3 holds 14 amino acids, cysteine through phenylalanine. The entry retains the CDR3 DNA only, 42 bases that are in frame from base 1. For CDR1 and CDR2, the germline V gene lists MNHEY and SVGEGT.

This clonotype originated in a person aged 18-60 years who received the Ad26.COV2.S COVID-19 vaccine or a placebo. The chain is made from TRBV6-2 or TRBV6-3 and TRBJ2-7; the D gene cannot be resolved reliably. The specimen comprised peripheral blood, sampled in a trial of Ad26.COV2.S vaccine versus placebo. The DNA sequence is given as TGTGCCAGCAGTTCCCGGGTAGGGTTGTACGAGCAGTACTTC. Its translation reads: CASSSRVGLYEQYF.